A selection of T cell receptor beta chains follows, all from one sample in a study of cytomegalovirus exposure and HLA in healthy donors. Here immunoSEQ multiplex PCR was the method, and the copy in TCRdb shows in-frame clones only, minus some. This sample carries some 150,000 clones, around 78% of them seen once, and the ten largest clones take roughly 0.82%. The specimen was PBMCs. The receptors stem from a female donor in good health and CMV-seronegative. Both conserved end residues are part of each CDR3. Clone size is given for some rows only: seen once, a few or many times, or a class if the clone is expanded.

j_call clone_size v_call cdr3_aa
TRBJ1-3 NA TRBV29-1 CSALQGAGNTIYF
TRBJ2-7 few TRBV5-8 CASSFGLTSVYEQYF
TRBJ2-7 few TRBV6-6 CASRPREGAQDEQYF
TRBJ2-7 NA TRBV27 CASSSWDRADEQYF
TRBJ1-1 NA TRBV4-2 CASSLGQGKAFF
TRBJ2-2 NA TRBV5-1 CASTTVGRSAAHTGELFF
TRBJ2-7 NA TRBV20-1 CSAPDFNEQYF
TRBJ2-2 few TRBV18 CASSDRDIQPGELFF
TRBJ1-3 few TRBV5-1 CASRTGYSGNTIYF
TRBJ1-3 few TRBV5-4 CASSPRTGTGGNTIYF
TRBJ1-6 NA TRBV29-1 CSVAQGNNSPLHF
TRBJ1-4 NA TRBV7-8 CASRPPKSNEKLFF
TRBJ2-6 few TRBV15 CATSRGGPGANVLTF
TRBJ2-3 NA TRBV4-3 CASSQGVRSRAWRFGIMDTQYF
TRBJ2-3 NA TRBV10-3 CAISGAGTGGTSTDTQYF
TRBJ1-1 NA TRBV4-3 CASSQGAGGLTEAFF
TRBJ2-5 NA TRBV9 CASSVAGVKETQYF
TRBJ2-1 NA TRBV4-1 CASSQALAGGPNEQFF
TRBJ2-7 NA TRBV7-9 CASSLSYEQYF
TRBJ2-7 NA TRBV19 CASSIGTLFFYEQYF
TRBJ2-1 NA TRBV7-6 CASSLQQGLGWGNEQFF
TRBJ2-6 NA TRBV5-8 CASSHDRDRANVLTF
TRBJ1-3 NA TRBV7-3 CASSLSVQQIYF
TRBJ2-7 NA TRBV7-3 CASSSDRGGEQYF
TRBJ2-5 NA TRBV5-1 CASSLETSGGVETQYF
TRBJ1-1 NA TRBV6-1 CASSLRDRVDTEAFF
TRBJ2-3 NA TRBV9 CASSKTGGATDTQYF
TRBJ2-7 few TRBV4-3 CASSQDPTAVTYEQYF
TRBJ2-7 NA TRBV7-2 CASSLWSGEQYF
TRBJ2-5 few TRBV10-3 CAISERERGTQYF
TRBJ2-5 NA TRBV7-2 CASSLMSGRAQETQYF
TRBJ2-1 medium-sized TRBV2 CASRRNEQFF
TRBJ1-6 NA TRBV7-2 CASSLLGQDNSPLHF
TRBJ2-2 NA TRBV11-1 CASSLGAGNTGELFF
TRBJ1-1 NA TRBV6-5 CASSYNAGRNTEAFF
TRBJ1-2 NA TRBV15 CATSREGQNYGYTF
TRBJ1-2 NA TRBV30 CAWSVQGAPGGYTF